This entry is about one TCR beta chain. This specimen comes from a study of T cell responses to AZD1222 COVID-19 vaccine. This table comes from immunoSEQ multiplex PCR, and its TCRdb copy is limited to in-frame clones, with some not included. The sample shows about 120,000 clones, 88% of them seen only once. CDR3 length: 16 residues. Germline CDR1 LGHNA, CDR2 YNFKEQ. Trimming stripped 0 bases from V and 8 bases from J, with 17 bases between. The material was peripheral blood, obtained on day 0 of AZD1222 vaccination. The V and J genes are TRBV4-2 and TRBJ2-1; D call uncertain. The source is an adult in good health. The CDR3: CASSQDSASEYDEQFF. CDR3 coding DNA: TGTGCCAGCAGCCAAGATTCCGCAAGTGAGTACGATGAGCAGTTCTTC.